A selection of T cell receptor beta chains follows, all from one sample in a study of beta chain features in type 1 diabetes. TCRdb's table, derived via immunoSEQ multiplex PCR, lists solely in-frame clones and lacks some. Of 300,000 to 350,000 clones in the sample, 12% to 15% were seen once. Sequenced sample: central memory CD4+ T cells from blood. The receptors come from a man under 40 in good health. The CDR3 runs from the conserved cysteine through the conserved F or W.

V	CDR3
TRBV20-1	CSARRETQYF
TRBV2	CASSLELKNIQYF
TRBV7-9	CASSLDFLAGVDEQFF
TRBV25-1	CASSESRGRVETQYF
TRBV7-2	CASSRGASTDTQYF
TRBV6-1	CASSEQGLGGYTF
TRBV6-1	CASSRLANTGELFF
TRBV19	CASSIAGILSGANVLTF
TRBV11-2	CASSFGRGGRMETQYF
TRBV5-5	CASSEWASYTGELFF
TRBV30	CAWSVSGQETQYF
TRBV7-2	CASSPDRKYTDTQYF
TRBV6-1	CASRRDPETQYF
TRBV11-2	CASSPNNEQFF
TRBV6-5	CASRKGTGRQYF
TRBV5-1	CASSLDPNYGYTF
TRBV5-6	CASSLQGAGGELFF
TRBV19	CASRAPTDTQYF
TRBV27	CASSQKREQSEQFF
TRBV2	CASRAPTDYEQYF
TRBV12-5	CASGLVQGGLGSNQPQHF
TRBV15	CATSSTSASTDTQYF
TRBV7-7	CASSSPTGGFEQFF
TRBV28	CASSSSSAFSNQPQHF
TRBV27	CASRRQGAGIEKLFF
TRBV5-5	CASSWRGNQGANTGELFF
TRBV6-5	CASSYSREKAFF
TRBV19	CASSPGTGRTGELFF
TRBV5-1	CASRFGTRPYEQYF
TRBV4-3	CASSQDGEGPGANVLTF
TRBV9	CASSPSGGARADTQYF
TRBV11-2	CASSLMAPNYGYTF
TRBV27	CASSFSGRLNNEQFF
TRBV12-5	CASGLGIDREKLFF
TRBV7-6	CASSLGVPYEQYF
TRBV27	CASRIIPRGETQYF
TRBV14	CASSYSTVSYEQYF
TRBV7-2	CASSSRTGELFF
TRBV7-7	CASSPGGDVYNEQFF
TRBV11-2	CASSLIGSGPTSYEQYF